This TCR beta chain was obtained from a study of T-cell reconstitution after alpha-beta-depleted transplantation in children. Unique molecular identifiers featured in how the TCRbeta library was prepared. In TCRdb, the PCR reads were re-called with MiXCR into one record per CDR3 protein. In the table there are 250,000 to 300,000 distinct CDR3 sequences, 9.9% of which are singletons. V was clipped by 2 bases and J by 1 base, with 11 bases between them. CDR3 length: 16 amino acids. Germline CDR1 is SGHTA and CDR2 is FQGNSA. This TCR was recovered from a human donor who donated a stem cell graft to a child with SCID. The chain carries TRBV7-2 and TRBJ2-2; D is perhaps TRBD1 (6 bases). Here the sequenced sample was PBMCs from the stem cell graft donor, taken from the stem cell graft. CDR3 protein: CASSLFPGVNTGELFF. In DNA, the CDR3 is TGTGCCAGCAGCTTATTTCCAGGGGTGAACACCGGGGAGCTGTTTTTT.